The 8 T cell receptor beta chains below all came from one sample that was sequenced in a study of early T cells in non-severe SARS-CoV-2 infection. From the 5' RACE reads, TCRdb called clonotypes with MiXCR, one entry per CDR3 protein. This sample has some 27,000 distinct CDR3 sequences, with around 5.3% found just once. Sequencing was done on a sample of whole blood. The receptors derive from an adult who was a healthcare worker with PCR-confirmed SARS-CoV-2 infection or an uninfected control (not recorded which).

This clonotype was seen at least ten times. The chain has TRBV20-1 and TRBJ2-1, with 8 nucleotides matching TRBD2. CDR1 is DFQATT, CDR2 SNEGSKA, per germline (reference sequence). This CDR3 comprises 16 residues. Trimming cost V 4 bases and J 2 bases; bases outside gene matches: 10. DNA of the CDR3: TGCAGTGCTACCGGCCCGGGACTAGGGCCCTACAATGAGCAGTTCTTC. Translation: CSATGPGLGPYNEQFF.

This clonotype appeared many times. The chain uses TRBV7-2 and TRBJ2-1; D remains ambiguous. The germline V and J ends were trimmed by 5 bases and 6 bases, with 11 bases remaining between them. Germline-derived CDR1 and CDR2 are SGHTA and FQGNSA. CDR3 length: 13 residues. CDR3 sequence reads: CASSVGLSNEQFF. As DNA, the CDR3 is TGTGCCAGCAGCGTCGGGTTATCCAATGAGCAGTTCTTC.

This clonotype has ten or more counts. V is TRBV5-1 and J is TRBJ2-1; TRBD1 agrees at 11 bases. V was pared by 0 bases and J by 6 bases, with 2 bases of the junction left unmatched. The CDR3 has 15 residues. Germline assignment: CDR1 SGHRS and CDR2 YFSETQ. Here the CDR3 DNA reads TGCGCCAGCAGCTTGGCCGGGACAGGGGGCAATGAGCAGTTCTTC. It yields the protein CASSLAGTGGNEQFF.

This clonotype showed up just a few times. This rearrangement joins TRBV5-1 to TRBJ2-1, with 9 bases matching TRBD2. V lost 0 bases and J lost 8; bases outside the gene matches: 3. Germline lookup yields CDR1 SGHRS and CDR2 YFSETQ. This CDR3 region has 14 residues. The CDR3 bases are TGCGCCAGCAGCTTGGAGCGGGGGGCCGATGAGCAGTTCTTC. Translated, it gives CASSLERGADEQFF. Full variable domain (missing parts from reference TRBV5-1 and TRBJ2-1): KAGVTQTPRYLIKTRGQQVTLSCSPISGHRSVSWYQQTPGQGLQFLFEYFSETQRNKGNFPGRFSGRQFSNSRSEMNVSTLELGDSALYLCASSLERGADEQFFGPGTRLTVL.

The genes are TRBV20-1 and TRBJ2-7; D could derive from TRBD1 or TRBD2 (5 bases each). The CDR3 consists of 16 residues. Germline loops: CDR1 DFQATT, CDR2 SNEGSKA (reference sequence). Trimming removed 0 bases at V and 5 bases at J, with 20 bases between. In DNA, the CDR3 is TGCAGTGCTAGAGATCTCGGGGCAGCAGCCTATCACGAGCAGTACTTC. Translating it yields CSARDLGAAAYHEQYF.

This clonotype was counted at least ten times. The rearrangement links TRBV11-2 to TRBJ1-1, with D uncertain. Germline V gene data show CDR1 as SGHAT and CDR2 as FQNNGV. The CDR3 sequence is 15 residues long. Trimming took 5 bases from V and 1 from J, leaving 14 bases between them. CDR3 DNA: TGTGCCAGCAGCCGCCGCCGGCAGACGAACACTGAAGCTTTCTTT. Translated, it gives CASSRRRQTNTEAFF. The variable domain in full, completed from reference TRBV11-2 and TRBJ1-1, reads EAGVAQSPRYKIIEKRQSVAFWCNPISGHATLYWYQQILGQGPKLLIQFQNNGVVDDSQLPKDRFSAERLKGVDSTLKIQPAKLEDSAVYLCASSRRRQTNTEAFFGQGTRLTVV.

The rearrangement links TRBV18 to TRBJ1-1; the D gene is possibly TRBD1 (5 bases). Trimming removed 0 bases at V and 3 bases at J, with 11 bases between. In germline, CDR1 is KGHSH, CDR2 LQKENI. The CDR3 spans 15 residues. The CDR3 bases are TGTGCCAGCTCACCACCGGCGGGACGGGACACTGAAGCTTTCTTT. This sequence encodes CASSPPAGRDTEAFF.

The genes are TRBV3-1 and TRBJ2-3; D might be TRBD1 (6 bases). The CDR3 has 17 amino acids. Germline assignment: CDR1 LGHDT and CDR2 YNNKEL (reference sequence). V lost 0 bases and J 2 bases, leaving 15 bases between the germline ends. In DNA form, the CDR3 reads TGTGCCAGCAGCCAAGATAGGAGTGGGGACATCACAGATACGCAGTATTTT. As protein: CASSQDRSGDITDTQYF.